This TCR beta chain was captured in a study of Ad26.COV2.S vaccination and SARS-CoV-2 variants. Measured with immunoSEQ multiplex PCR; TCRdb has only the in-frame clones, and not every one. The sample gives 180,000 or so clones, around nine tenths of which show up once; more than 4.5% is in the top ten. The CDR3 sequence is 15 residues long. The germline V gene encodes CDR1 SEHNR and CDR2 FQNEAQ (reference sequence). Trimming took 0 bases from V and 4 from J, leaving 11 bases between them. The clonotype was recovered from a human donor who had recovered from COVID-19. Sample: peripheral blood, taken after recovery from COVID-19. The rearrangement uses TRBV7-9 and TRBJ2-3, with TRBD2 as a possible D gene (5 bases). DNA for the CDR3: TGTGCCAGCAGCTTAGCGAGGGCTTGGGCAGATACGCAGTATTTT. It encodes CASSLARAWADTQYF.